This TCR beta chain was obtained from a study of shared clonotypes between healthy human individuals. General study points: Only blood samples were collected, and tissue repertoires likely differ.

Only in-frame clones appear in the TCRdb table, and some are missing; sequencing was by immunoSEQ multiplex PCR. This table has some 680,000 clones, more than 70% appearing once. Concerning this clone: Its antigen is unidentified.

The CDR3 loop spans 15 amino acids. The ends were cut back, 0 bases at V and 6 bases at J, with 15 bases in the middle. CDR1 is MNHNS and CDR2 is SASEGT in the germline V gene. The V and J genes are TRBV6-1 and TRBJ2-7; D not resolved. Sequenced material: memory CD4+ T cells sorted from blood. Indicated subset: CD45RA-negative fraction. The sequence was collected from a woman between 25 and 40 years old in good health. CDR3 sequence (DNA): TGTGCCAGCAGTGAAGCGGTAGGACCCCTCGGCGAGCAGTACTTC. Translating gives CASSEAVGPLGEQYF.